The rows below give T cell receptor beta chains drawn from one sample of a study of shared clonotypes between healthy human individuals. The method was immunoSEQ multiplex PCR; TCRdb's version includes in-frame clones alone and lacks a portion of them. The repertoire consists of hundreds of thousands of clones, with 60% to 80% occurring once and the leading ten covering approximately 2%. The sample comprised memory CD4+ T cells sorted from blood. These receptors all stem from a woman aged 30 to 39 in good health. Each CDR3 is given with its conserved first and last residue. The D gene is left open where the match is weak. Size is stated for part of the rows, as once, few or many counts, or as a class when the clone is expanded.

J gene,clone size,V gene,D gene,CDR3 protein,CDR3 DNA
TRBJ2-7,.,TRBV2,TRBD1,CASSWDRGEQYF,TGTGCCAGCAGTTGGGACAGAGGCGAGCAGTACTTC
TRBJ2-5,.,TRBV6-1,TRBD1,CASSEEPGQPWWTQYF,TGTGCCAGCAGTGAAGAGCCGGGACAGCCATGGTGGACCCAGTACTTC
TRBJ1-2,.,TRBV7-9,TRBD1,CASSYETGENGYTF,TGTGCCAGCAGCTACGAGACAGGGGAAAATGGCTACACCTTC
TRBJ1-6,.,TRBV27,TRBD1,CASSVNRGSPLHF,TGTGCCAGCAGTGTCAACAGGGGCTCACCCCTCCACTTT
TRBJ1-2,.,TRBV6-5,.,CASSYSSLDGYGYTF,TGTGCCAGCAGTTACTCGAGCTTAGACGGCTATGGCTACACCTTC
TRBJ2-7,once,TRBV5-1,TRBD2,CASSRLAGESYEQYF,TGCGCCAGCAGCCGACTAGCGGGAGAGTCCTACGAGCAGTACTTC
TRBJ2-5,.,TRBV7-6,.,CASSPQGWETQYF,TGTGCCAGCAGTCCACAGGGCTGGGAGACCCAGTACTTC
TRBJ1-1,.,TRBV29-1,.,CSVDQTGMGAFF,TGCAGCGTTGACCAAACAGGGATGGGAGCTTTCTTT
TRBJ1-4,.,TRBV18,TRBD1,CASSPGQGDEKLFF,TGTGCCAGCTCACCGGGACAGGGTGATGAAAAACTGTTTTTT
TRBJ1-2,few,TRBV6-1,.,CATIAFVTGIYGYTF,TGTGCCACCATTGCTTTTGTTACAGGGATCTATGGCTACACCTTC
TRBJ2-3,.,TRBV6-1,.,CASRAWDAGVDTQYF,TGTGCCAGCCGGGCGTGGGACGCCGGGGTCGATACGCAGTATTTT
TRBJ2-4,.,TRBV18,.,CASSPMGPPQVAKNIQYF,TGTGCCAGCTCACCGATGGGACCGCCACAGGTAGCCAAAAACATTCAGTACTTC
TRBJ1-2,few,TRBV7-8,TRBD1,CASSYTGTGNYGYTF,TGTGCCAGCAGCTACACCGGGACAGGGAACTATGGCTACACCTTC
TRBJ2-1,.,TRBV9,.,CASSVLKEPGEQFF,TGTGCCAGCAGCGTCCTAAAGGAACCGGGGGAGCAGTTCTTC
TRBJ2-5,.,TRBV6-1,TRBD2,CASSEAGGYATQYF,TGTGCCAGCAGTGAAGCGGGGGGGTATGCGACCCAGTACTTC
TRBJ1-2,.,TRBV2,.,CASSGQLNYGYTF,TGTGCCAGCAGTGGACAGCTTAACTATGGCTACACCTTC
TRBJ1-1,.,TRBV6-1,.,CASRRTRGGNTEAFF,TGTGCCAGCAGGAGGACTCGGGGAGGGAACACTGAAGCTTTCTTT
TRBJ2-7,.,TRBV21-1,.,CASSRRSRGGGLYEQYF,TGTGCCAGCAGCAGAAGGAGTAGGGGGGGCGGTTTATACGAGCAGTACTTC
TRBJ1-1,.,TRBV5-1,.,CASSDPTGRAEAFF,TGCGCCAGCAGCGACCCTACAGGGCGCGCTGAAGCTTTCTTT
TRBJ2-2,few,TRBV5-1,.,CASSLVSLNTGELFF,TGCGCCAGCAGCTTGGTCTCTCTTAACACCGGGGAGCTGTTTTTT
TRBJ1-5,few,TRBV19,.,CASSKGGGAKPNQPQHF,TGTGCCAGTAGTAAGGGAGGAGGGGCCAAACCAAATCAGCCCCAGCATTTT
TRBJ1-5,.,TRBV6-6,TRBD1,CASSFGQANQPQHF,TGTGCCAGCAGTTTCGGACAGGCCAATCAGCCCCAGCATTTT
TRBJ1-5,.,TRBV28,TRBD1,CASSFRDSYHQPQHF,TGTGCCAGCAGCTTTAGGGACAGCTATCATCAGCCCCAGCATTTT
TRBJ2-1,.,TRBV5-5,.,CASSARSNEQFF,TGTGCCAGCAGCGCGCGGTCCAATGAGCAGTTCTTC
TRBJ1-2,few,TRBV29-1,.,CSVEEYGGAGGYTF,TGCAGCGTTGAAGAATATGGGGGAGCTGGTGGCTACACCTTC
TRBJ1-2,.,TRBV28,.,CASSFPAGGNYGYTF,TGTGCCAGCAGTTTCCCAGCGGGCGGAAACTATGGCTACACCTTC
TRBJ1-1,.,TRBV2,TRBD1,CASRGQGTNTEAFF,TGTGCCAGCAGGGGACAGGGGACGAACACTGAAGCTTTCTTT
TRBJ2-1,many,TRBV11-2,TRBD2,CASSLVAGFSNEQFF,TGTGCCAGCAGCTTAGTAGCGGGTTTTTCCAATGAGCAGTTCTTC
TRBJ1-5,.,TRBV19,.,CASSMGGYSQPQHF,TGTGCCAGTAGTATGGGAGGGTATTCTCAGCCCCAGCATTTT
TRBJ2-2,.,TRBV7-9,.,CASSFNRDTGELFF,TGTGCCAGCAGTTTTAACAGGGACACCGGGGAGCTGTTTTTT
TRBJ2-5,.,TRBV28,TRBD2,CASRRGGQETQYF,TGTGCCAGCAGGAGGGGAGGGCAAGAGACCCAGTACTTC
TRBJ2-7,.,TRBV7-9,.,CASSLAGRGATFYEQYF,TGTGCCAGCAGCTTAGCCGGAAGAGGGGCAACCTTCTACGAGCAGTACTTC
TRBJ2-7,many,TRBV5-1,.,CASSPGHNALEQYF,TGCGCCAGCAGCCCGGGACATAACGCTTTGGAGCAGTACTTC
TRBJ2-3,once,TRBV27,.,CASSFNGDTQYF,TGTGCCAGCAGTTTTAACGGGGATACGCAGTATTTT
TRBJ1-4,once,TRBV4-1,.,CASSQLRGPNEKLFF,TGCGCCAGCAGCCAACTCCGTGGGCCTAATGAAAAACTGTTTTTT
TRBJ2-1,.,TRBV4-1,.,CASSIQRQFEQFF,TGCGCCAGCAGCATACAGAGACAATTTGAGCAGTTCTTC
TRBJ2-7,.,TRBV7-8,TRBD2,CASGTTVYEQYF,TGTGCCAGCGGGACTACGGTTTACGAGCAGTACTTC
TRBJ1-3,.,TRBV30,.,CAWRMEGSTGNTIYF,TGTGCCTGGAGAATGGAAGGGTCTACTGGAAACACCATATATTTT
TRBJ2-1,.,TRBV4-1,.,CASSQDTLPRSYNEQFF,TGCGCCAGCAGCCAAGATACCCTCCCCCGCTCCTACAATGAGCAGTTCTTC
TRBJ2-1,few,TRBV5-4,TRBD2,CASSYSGWTSGVSSYNEQFF,TGTGCCAGCAGCTACAGTGGGTGGACTAGCGGAGTAAGCTCCTACAATGAGCAGTTCTTC